The clone carrying this T cell receptor (beta chain) was counted at least ten times. Its target is not known. It was by quantitative 5'-RACE with molecular barcodes that TCR beta libraries were made. From the 5' RACE reads, TCRdb called clonotypes with MiXCR, one entry per CDR3 protein. The table lists about 260,000 distinct CDR3 sequences, approximately 24% of them singletons, with more than 0.6% in the top ten. The data belong to a study of CD8 T cells in ankylosing spondylitis. The study, taken as a whole, reports: Disease-linked clones proved CD8+ and comparatively uncommon in peripheral blood.

This clonotype was sampled from a male donor with ankylosing spondylitis or in good health (not recorded which). The specimen was blood, either unsorted or a sorted T cell fraction (not recorded which).

The CDR3 loop reads CASSRARYNEQFF. DNA of the CDR3: TGCGCCAGCAGCCGGGCACGGTACAATGAGCAGTTCTTC. The chain recombines TRBV4-1 with TRBJ2-1; D not resolved. The CDR3 is made up of 13 amino acids. The germline CDR1 and CDR2 sequences are MGHRA and YSYEKL. V lost 4 bases and J 4 bases, leaving 8 bases between the germline ends.